This T cell receptor (beta chain) was identified during a study of blood T cell repertoires in COVID-19 (dated by TCRdb to about 2020). Context from the whole study: Samples covering the acute and convalescent phases of COVID-19 were provided by collaborators in the United States, Italy and Spain. The prospective study material was composed of cDNA or gDNA derived from T cells, B-cell-depleted T cells, or PBMCs. Subjects who had been exposed to COVID-19, were actively infected with it, or had recovered from it provided the deeply sampled blood TCRbeta repertoires that made up the dataset. A freely available public database, intended as a resource for researchers studying the immune response to SARS-CoV-2, is where the repertoires were released. Samples were obtained from the ongoing ImmuneRACE study (first 160 participants) and from 950 to 1,500 subjects provided by 6 global collaborators. A de-identified subject ID, COVID-19 status, age in years and sex were almost always included in the sample metadata. Where available, HLA class I and class II types were obtained from metadata supplied by the sample provider rather than from assay-based typing. Overall study results and their limits: How much clinical and demographic metadata was included differed by source and by participant, and the metadata was provided uncurated.

About this clone itself: Its antigen specificity is not known. Base qualities are missing; no much larger clone stands one base away.

Another Seattle source contributed samples from volunteer blood donors who had recovered from COVID-19. The collaborating institutions used their own protocols to collect whole blood in K2EDTA tubes. For TCRbeta analysis, collaborators shipped samples as frozen whole blood, isolated PBMCs, or DNA extracted from either of those sample types. Here V drops 5 bases and J drops 4 bases, and the junction holds 7 bases not matched to any gene. CDR1 is given as LNHNV and CDR2 as YYDKDF, both from the germline V gene (reference sequence). Spanning cysteine to phenylalanine, the CDR3 consists of 17 amino acids. CDR3 DNA is the only sequence kept; it has 51 bases, read in frame from the first base. TCRbeta CDR3 regions were amplified from genomic DNA using the immunoSEQ Assay, a bias-controlled multiplex PCR. As for the authors' bioinformatics: The number of nucleated cells in each sample was estimated by amplification of reference gene primers within the assay. Sequence reads were collapsed and filtered to measure the absolute abundance of every unique TCRbeta CDR3 rearrangement. For each sample, productive Simpson clonality was calculated by taking the square root of Simpson's diversity index across productive rearrangements. As stored in TCRdb, this immuneACCESS dataset retains in-frame rearrangements with V and J assigned. A fraction of the clones does not appear; measured against another copy, unresolved V genes explain less than half of the discrepancy, and the remainder lacks a known reason. V and J calls and clone size are copied from that table; D and trimming were computed from the DNA. Here the sample has a few hundred thousand clones; roughly 90% occur a single time. Roughly 3.9% of the sample is held by the ten biggest clonotypes.

The material sequenced was peripheral blood. The sequence links TRBV15 to TRBJ2-5; TRBD2 lines up with 16 middle nucleotides. This clonotype originated in a man between 60 and 75 years old who had recovered from COVID-19. DNA sequence: TGTGCCACCAGCTTGGGACTAGCGGGGGGGCCGGGAGAGACCCAGTACTTC. This translates into CATSLGLAGGPGETQYF. Here the CDR3 is joined to the reference TRBV15 and TRBJ2-5 genes, and the full variable domain is: DAMVIQNPRYQVTQFGKPVTLSCSQTLNHNVMYWYQQKSSQAPKLLFHYYDKDFNNEADTPDNFQSRRPNTSFCFLDIRSPGLGDTAMYLCATSLGLAGGPGETQYFGPGTRLLVL.